Here is one TCR beta chain with its context. The CDR3 is made up of 15 amino acids. The germline V and J ends were trimmed by 10 bases and 0 bases, with 16 bases remaining between them. Germline CDR1 LNHDA, CDR2 SQIVND (reference sequence). The sample is drawn from a study of PD-1 blockade in classical Hodgkin lymphoma. Every patient had relapsed following autologous stem cell transplantation, and cohorts differed in brentuximab vedotin exposure. Repertoires were generated with immunoSEQ multiplex PCR, while TCRdb's copy carries only in-frame clones and drops some. The sample consists of some 150,000 clones, just under 80% of them appearing once.

This sequence joins TRBV19 and TRBJ1-5; D might be TRBD1 (6 bases). Sequenced material: peripheral blood mononuclear cells (PBMCs), taken before the second cycle of nivolumab. This receptor was taken from a human donor with classical Hodgkin lymphoma. In nucleotides, the CDR3 is TGTGCCACGACCGACAGGATTAATAGCAATCAGCCCCAGCATTTT. Translated, it gives CATTDRINSNQPQHF.